These T cell receptor beta chains were read from a single sample in a study of blood T cell repertoires in COVID-19. Profiling relied on immunoSEQ multiplex PCR, and the TCRdb table lists in-frame clones only, not all of them. The data show a few hundred thousand clones, with 85% to 90% seen just once and 2% to 2.5% held by the top ten. Material: PBMCs or T cells enriched from blood (not recorded which). These receptors were obtained from a woman aged 55 to 70 in a cohort exposed to, infected with or recovered from COVID-19 (not recorded which). CDR3s include the opening cysteine and the closing phenylalanine or tryptophan. The D gene is left open where the match is weak. Some rows have no size entry. The others give once, few or many, or a class for an expanded clone.

V gene: TRBV2; D gene: TRBD1; CDR3 length: 13; J gene: TRBJ1-2; clone size: NA; CDR3 protein: CASSWTGGDGYTF; CDR3 DNA: TGTGCCAGCAGTTGGACAGGGGGAGATGGCTACACCTTC
V gene: TRBV19; D gene: TRBD1; CDR3 length: 15; J gene: TRBJ1-2; clone size: few; CDR3 protein: CASSHLTGGDYGYTF; CDR3 DNA: TGTGCCAGTAGCCATTTGACAGGGGGCGACTATGGCTACACCTTC
V gene: TRBV28; D gene: TRBD2; CDR3 length: 16; J gene: TRBJ2-1; clone size: once; CDR3 protein: CASPPPAGGRYNEQFF; CDR3 DNA: TGTGCCAGCCCCCCTCCTGCGGGGGGCCGGTACAATGAGCAGTTCTTC
V gene: TRBV6-6; D gene: NA; CDR3 length: 12; J gene: TRBJ1-5; clone size: once; CDR3 protein: CASQAPNQPQHF; CDR3 DNA: TGTGCCAGCCAGGCCCCAAATCAGCCCCAGCATTTT
V gene: TRBV30; D gene: TRBD2; CDR3 length: 16; J gene: TRBJ2-1; clone size: NA; CDR3 protein: CAWSPGTSGRAGEQFF; CDR3 DNA: TGTGCCTGGAGTCCAGGGACTAGCGGGAGGGCCGGTGAGCAGTTCTTC
V gene: TRBV6-6; D gene: TRBD1; CDR3 length: 13; J gene: TRBJ1-5; clone size: NA; CDR3 protein: CASSTQGAQPQHF; CDR3 DNA: TGTGCCAGCAGTACCCAGGGGGCCCAGCCCCAGCATTTT
V gene: TRBV2; D gene: NA; CDR3 length: 12; J gene: TRBJ2-7; clone size: NA; CDR3 protein: CASRADRTEQYF; CDR3 DNA: TGTGCCAGCAGAGCAGACAGGACAGAGCAGTACTTC
V gene: TRBV4-2; D gene: TRBD2; CDR3 length: 18; J gene: TRBJ2-3; clone size: NA; CDR3 protein: CASSQFSLAGGDTDTQYF; CDR3 DNA: TGTGCCAGCAGCCAATTCTCCCTGGCGGGAGGGGACACAGATACGCAGTATTTT
V gene: TRBV28; D gene: TRBD2; CDR3 length: 15; J gene: TRBJ2-7; clone size: NA; CDR3 protein: CASSRPLAGEVEQYF; CDR3 DNA: TGTGCCAGCAGTAGACCTCTAGCGGGAGAGGTCGAGCAGTACTTC
V gene: TRBV7-8; D gene: NA; CDR3 length: 16; J gene: TRBJ2-2; clone size: many; CDR3 protein: CASSPRQGGQVGELFF; CDR3 DNA: TGTGCCAGCAGCCCCAGACAGGGAGGTCAGGTCGGGGAGCTGTTTTTT
V gene: TRBV19; D gene: NA; CDR3 length: 14; J gene: TRBJ1-2; clone size: NA; CDR3 protein: CASRAPGGGYGYTF; CDR3 DNA: TGTGCCAGTCGAGCCCCGGGGGGGGGATATGGCTACACCTTC
V gene: TRBV27; D gene: NA; CDR3 length: 13; J gene: TRBJ2-1; clone size: NA; CDR3 protein: CASSYRVQNEQFF; CDR3 DNA: TGTGCCAGCAGTTACAGGGTTCAGAATGAGCAGTTCTTC
V gene: TRBV24-1; D gene: TRBD2; CDR3 length: 18; J gene: TRBJ2-2; clone size: NA; CDR3 protein: CATSDSPAAGGNTGELFF; CDR3 DNA: TGTGCCACCAGTGACAGCCCGGCAGCGGGAGGGAACACCGGGGAGCTGTTTTTT
V gene: TRBV4-1; D gene: TRBD1; CDR3 length: 15; J gene: TRBJ1-5; clone size: NA; CDR3 protein: CASSPGQGLYQPQHF; CDR3 DNA: TGCGCCAGCAGCCCGGGACAGGGTTTATATCAGCCCCAGCATTTT
V gene: TRBV18; D gene: TRBD2; CDR3 length: 15; J gene: TRBJ2-7; clone size: NA; CDR3 protein: CASSETSSYLGEQYF; CDR3 DNA: TGTGCCAGCTCGGAGACTAGCAGCTATTTGGGTGAGCAGTACTTC
V gene: TRBV6-5; D gene: TRBD1; CDR3 length: 16; J gene: TRBJ1-5; clone size: NA; CDR3 protein: CASSSATGRSNQPQHF; CDR3 DNA: TGTGCCAGCAGTTCCGCGACAGGGAGAAGCAATCAGCCCCAGCATTTT
V gene: TRBV6-6; D gene: NA; CDR3 length: 14; J gene: TRBJ2-3; clone size: NA; CDR3 protein: CASSLLTGADTQYF; CDR3 DNA: TGTGCCAGCAGCCTCCTAACGGGGGCAGATACGCAGTATTTT
V gene: TRBV4-3; D gene: NA; CDR3 length: 15; J gene: TRBJ2-7; clone size: few; CDR3 protein: CASSQDGEAGNEQYF; CDR3 DNA: TGCGCCAGCAGCCAAGACGGCGAGGCGGGAAACGAGCAGTACTTC
V gene: TRBV5-1; D gene: NA; CDR3 length: 17; J gene: TRBJ1-1; clone size: NA; CDR3 protein: CASSLAGGANRNTEAFF; CDR3 DNA: TGCGCCAGCAGCTTGGCCGGGGGGGCAAATAGGAACACTGAAGCTTTCTTT
V gene: TRBV15; D gene: NA; CDR3 length: 14; J gene: TRBJ1-1; clone size: NA; CDR3 protein: CATSRDPGTPEAFF; CDR3 DNA: TGTGCCACCAGCAGAGATCCAGGGACTCCTGAAGCTTTCTTT
V gene: TRBV7-8; D gene: NA; CDR3 length: 14; J gene: TRBJ1-2; clone size: NA; CDR3 protein: CASSLEFGGYGYTF; CDR3 DNA: TGTGCCAGCAGCTTAGAGTTCGGGGGCTATGGCTACACCTTC
V gene: TRBV5-1; D gene: TRBD2; CDR3 length: 16; J gene: TRBJ2-7; clone size: NA; CDR3 protein: CASRGRLAGATNEQYF; CDR3 DNA: TGCGCCAGCCGTGGGCGACTAGCGGGAGCTACAAACGAGCAGTACTTC